This TCR beta chain was captured by sequencing in a study of liver allograft versus peripheral blood T cells. Study information: What was compared were the T cell receptor repertoires in transplanted livers and those in the peripheral blood of recipients.

The table lists this clonotype with many counts. TCRdb independently ran MiXCR on the reads; one entry per CDR3 protein. The table has roughly 1,200 distinct CDR3 sequences, around 20% seen once. Germline assignment: CDR1 LNHDA and CDR2 SQIVND (reference sequence). CDR3 length: 13 residues. Trimming stripped 2 bases from V and 5 bases from J, with 9 bases between. This receptor was obtained from a human patient who had a liver transplant. The T cells may partly be graft donor cells. The rearrangement joins TRBV19 to TRBJ1-1; D gene uncertain. The CDR3, as DNA: TGTGCCAGTAGTATAACCTCTCGAACTGAAGCTTTCTTT. This sequence encodes CASSITSRTEAFF. The complete variable domain, with remaining parts taken from reference TRBV19 and TRBJ1-1, reads DGGITQSPKYLFRKEGQNVTLSCEQNLNHDAMYWYRQDPGQGLRLIYYSQIVNDFQKGDIAEGYSVSREKKESFPLTVTSAQKNPTAFYLCASSITSRTEAFFGQGTRLTVV.